This TCR beta chain originates from a study of beta chain features in type 1 diabetes. Study-level information: Patients shared similar age, gender and cell yields with healthy donors. General study findings and limits: Naive, central memory and Treg TCRB repertoires seemed to resemble each other more closely in patients than they did in healthy donors.

Each of the CD4+ naive, central memory, regulatory and stem cell-like memory populations was sorted via CD45RO/CCR7/CD25/CD127/CD95/CD27. The entirety of the isolated RNA underwent reverse transcription, so expressed TCRB transcripts were sequenced. Repertoires were generated with immunoSEQ multiplex PCR, while TCRdb's copy carries only in-frame clones and drops some. The sample lists roughly 610,000 clones; around 15% were seen once. This clone was observed once. Its antigen is not known. This specimen includes other DNA sequences encoding the same CDR3. V lost 6 bases, J lost 4 bases, and 10 bases lay in between. The CDR3 contains 12 residues. The germline gives CDR1 SNHLY, CDR2 FYNNEI.

This rearrangement joins TRBV2 to TRBJ2-7; maybe TRBD1 (6 bases). This clonotype originated in a man in his late teens or twenties in good health. Material: naive CD4+ T cells from blood. In DNA, the CDR3 is TGTGCCAGCAGAGCGGACAGTTACGAGCAGTACTTC. Protein product: CASRADSYEQYF. Full variable domain (outside the CDR3, taken from reference TRBV2 and TRBJ2-7): EPEVTQTPSHQVTQMGQEVILRCVPISNHLYFYWYRQILGQKVEFLVSFYNNEISEKSEIFDDQFSVERPDGSNFTLKIRSTKLEDSAMYFCASRADSYEQYFGPGTRLTVT.